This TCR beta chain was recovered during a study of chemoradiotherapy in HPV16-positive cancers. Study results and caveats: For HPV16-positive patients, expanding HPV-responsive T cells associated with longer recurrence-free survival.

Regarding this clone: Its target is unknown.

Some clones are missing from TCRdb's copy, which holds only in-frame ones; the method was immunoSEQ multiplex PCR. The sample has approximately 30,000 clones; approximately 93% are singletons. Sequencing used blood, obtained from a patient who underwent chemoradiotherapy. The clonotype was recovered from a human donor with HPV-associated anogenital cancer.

The CDR3 loop reads CASSMGGNQPQHF. The CDR3 bases are TGTGCCAGTAGTATGGGCGGGAATCAGCCCCAGCATTTT. The chain is built from TRBV19 and TRBJ1-5, with unresolved D. CDR1 is LNHDA and CDR2 is SQIVND in the germline V gene (reference sequence). CDR3 length: 13 residues. V was shortened by 3 bases and J by 4 bases, with 7 bases between the two germline ends.